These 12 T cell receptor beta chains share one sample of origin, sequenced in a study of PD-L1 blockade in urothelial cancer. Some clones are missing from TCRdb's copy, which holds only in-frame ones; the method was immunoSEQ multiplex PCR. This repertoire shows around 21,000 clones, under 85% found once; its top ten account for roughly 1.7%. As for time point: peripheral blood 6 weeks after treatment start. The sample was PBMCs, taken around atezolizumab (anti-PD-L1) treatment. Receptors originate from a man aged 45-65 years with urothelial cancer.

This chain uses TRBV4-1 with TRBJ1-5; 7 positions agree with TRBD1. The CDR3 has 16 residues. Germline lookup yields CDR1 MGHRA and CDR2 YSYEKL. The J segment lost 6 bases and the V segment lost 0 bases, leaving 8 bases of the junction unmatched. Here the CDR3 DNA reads TGCGCCAGCAGCCAAGAAGGGTCGAGGGGGCTTCAGCCCCAGCATTTT. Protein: CASSQEGSRGLQPQHF.

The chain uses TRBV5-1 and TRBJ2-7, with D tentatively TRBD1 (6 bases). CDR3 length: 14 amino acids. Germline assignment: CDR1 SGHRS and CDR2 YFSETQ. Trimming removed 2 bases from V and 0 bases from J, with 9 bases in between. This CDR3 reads CASSFSTGSYEQYV. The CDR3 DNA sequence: TGCGCCAGCAGCTTTTCGACAGGCTCCTACGAGCAGTACGTC.

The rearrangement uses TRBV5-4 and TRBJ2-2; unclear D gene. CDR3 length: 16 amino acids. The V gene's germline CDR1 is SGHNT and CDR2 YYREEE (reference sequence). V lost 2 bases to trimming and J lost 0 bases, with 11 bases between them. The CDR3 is CASSFGPDPNTGELFF. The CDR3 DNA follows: TGTGCCAGCAGCTTTGGGCCCGATCCGAACACCGGGGAGCTGTTTTTT.

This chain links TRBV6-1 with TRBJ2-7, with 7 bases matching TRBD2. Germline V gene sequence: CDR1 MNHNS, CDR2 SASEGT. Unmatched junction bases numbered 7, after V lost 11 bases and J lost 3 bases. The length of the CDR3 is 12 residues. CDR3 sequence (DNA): TGTGCCGGGGCGGGGGACGGCTACGAGCAGTACTTC. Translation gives CAGAGDGYEQYF.

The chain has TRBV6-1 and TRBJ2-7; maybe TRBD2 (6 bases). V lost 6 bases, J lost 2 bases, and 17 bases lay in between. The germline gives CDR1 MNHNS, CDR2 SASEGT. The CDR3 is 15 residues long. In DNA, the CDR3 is TGTGCCAGCAGGAAGGGTGCTAGCGATCCCTACGAGCAGTACTTC. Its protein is CASRKGASDPYEQYF.

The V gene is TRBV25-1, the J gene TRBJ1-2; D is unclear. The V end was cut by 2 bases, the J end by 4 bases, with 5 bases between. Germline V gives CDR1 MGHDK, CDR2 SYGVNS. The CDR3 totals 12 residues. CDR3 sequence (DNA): TGTGCCAGCAGTGAACACGGCTATGGCTACACCTTC. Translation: CASSEHGYGYTF.

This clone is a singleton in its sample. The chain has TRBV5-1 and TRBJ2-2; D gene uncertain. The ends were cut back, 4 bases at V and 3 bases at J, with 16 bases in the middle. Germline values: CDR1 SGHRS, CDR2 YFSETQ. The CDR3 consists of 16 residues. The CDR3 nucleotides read TGCGCCAGCAGCCTCCAGACTTCGTCCTACACCGGGGAGCTGTTTTTT. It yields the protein CASSLQTSSYTGELFF.

The CDR3 DNA is TGTGCCAGCGCAGAAGGGGGCCTCTCTGGAAACACCATATATTTT. Translated: CASAEGGLSGNTIYF. The V and J genes are TRBV27 and TRBJ1-3, with 7 bases that match TRBD1. CDR1 is MNHEY and CDR2 is SMNVEV in the germline V gene (reference sequence). The CDR3 contains 15 residues. Losses at the gene ends were 8 bases for V and 0 bases for J; bases not matched to a gene: 7.

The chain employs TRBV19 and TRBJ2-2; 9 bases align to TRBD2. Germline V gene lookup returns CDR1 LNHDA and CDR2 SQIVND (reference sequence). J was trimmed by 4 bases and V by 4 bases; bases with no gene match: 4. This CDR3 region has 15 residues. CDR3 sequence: CASSTGTSPTGELFF. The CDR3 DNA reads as TGTGCCAGTAGTACCGGGACTAGCCCCACCGGGGAGCTGTTTTTT.

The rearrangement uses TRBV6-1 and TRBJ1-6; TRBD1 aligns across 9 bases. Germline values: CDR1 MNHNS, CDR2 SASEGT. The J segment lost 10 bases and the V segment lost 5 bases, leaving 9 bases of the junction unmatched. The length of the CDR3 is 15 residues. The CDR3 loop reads CASSPSDRGPSPLHF. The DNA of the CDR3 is TGTGCCAGCAGTCCGTCGGACAGGGGACCCTCACCCCTCCACTTT.

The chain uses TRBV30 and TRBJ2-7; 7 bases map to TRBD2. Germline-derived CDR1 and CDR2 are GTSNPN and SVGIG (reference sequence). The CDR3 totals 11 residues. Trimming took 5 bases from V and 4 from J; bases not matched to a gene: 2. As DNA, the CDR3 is TGTGCCTGGGGCGGGAGTTACGAGCAGTACTTC. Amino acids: CAWGGSYEQYF.

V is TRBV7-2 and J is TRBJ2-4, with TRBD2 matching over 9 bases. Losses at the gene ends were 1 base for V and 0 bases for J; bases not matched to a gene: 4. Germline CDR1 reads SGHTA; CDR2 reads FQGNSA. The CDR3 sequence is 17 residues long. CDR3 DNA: TGTGCCAGCAGCTTAGTCAGTAGCGGGAGAGCCAAAAACATTCAGTACTTC. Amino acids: CASSLVSSGRAKNIQYF. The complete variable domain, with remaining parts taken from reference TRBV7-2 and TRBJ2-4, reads GAGVSQSPSNKVTEKGKDVELRCDPISGHTALYWYRQSLGQGLEFLIYFQGNSAPDKSGLPSDRFSAERTGGSVSTLTIQRTQQEDSAVYLCASSLVSSGRAKNIQYFGAGTRLSVL.